This TCR beta chain was captured in a study of T cells in Graves' hyperthyroidism and ophthalmopathy. Broader study findings: A 13 V-J signature model discriminated ophthalmopathy versus stable hyperthyroidism.

This clonotype was detected many times. The antigen remains unidentified. CDR1 is MNHNS and CDR2 is SASEGT in the germline V gene. The CDR3 loop spans 15 amino acids. V lost 6 bases, J lost 7 bases, and 11 bases stayed unmatched. TCR beta CDR3 regions were amplified from RNA. Initially, a first-round RT-PCR of the TCR CDR3 employed the HTBI primer set. TCRdb re-called the multiplex PCR reads with MiXCR, one entry per CDR3 protein. The data hold more than 300,000 distinct CDR3 sequences, with about 17% observed a single time. The sample comprised blood. V and J are TRBV6-1 and TRBJ2-2, with 7 positions matching TRBD1. This clonotype originated in a woman aged 30 to 39 with Graves' hyperthyroidism that later progressed to Graves' ophthalmopathy. The DNA of the CDR3 is TGTGCCAGCAGGCCCCCAGGGGGAGTTGTCGGGGAGCTGTTTTTT. Amino acid sequence: CASRPPGGVVGELFF.